This T cell receptor (beta chain) comes out of a study of Ad26.COV2.S vaccination and SARS-CoV-2 variants. Background on the study: Ad26.COV2.S shots went into the muscle once or twice, 56 days apart.

Germline assignment: CDR1 MNHEY and CDR2 SVGAGI. The V gene lost 2 bases and the J gene lost 3 bases, with 7 bases spanning the gap. The CDR3 consists of 14 residues. Only in-frame clones appear in the TCRdb table, and some are missing; sequencing was by immunoSEQ multiplex PCR. This sample has about 500,000 clones, with 80% to 90% found just once. The sample's treatment: 15 to 20 received Ad26.COV2.S at low or high dose, single or two shots; 5 received placebo; per-sample allocation not given. Samples came from day 63 after the first vaccine or placebo injection. The clonotype was recovered from a person between 18 and 59 years old who received the Ad26.COV2.S COVID-19 vaccine or a placebo. This chain joins TRBV6-5 and TRBJ1-4; perhaps TRBD1 as D (6 bases). The sample in question was peripheral blood, obtained in a trial of Ad26.COV2.S vaccine versus placebo. The CDR3 DNA follows: TGTGCCAGCAGTTACCGGGGGCCTAATGAAAAACTGTTTTTT. This sequence encodes CASSYRGPNEKLFF.